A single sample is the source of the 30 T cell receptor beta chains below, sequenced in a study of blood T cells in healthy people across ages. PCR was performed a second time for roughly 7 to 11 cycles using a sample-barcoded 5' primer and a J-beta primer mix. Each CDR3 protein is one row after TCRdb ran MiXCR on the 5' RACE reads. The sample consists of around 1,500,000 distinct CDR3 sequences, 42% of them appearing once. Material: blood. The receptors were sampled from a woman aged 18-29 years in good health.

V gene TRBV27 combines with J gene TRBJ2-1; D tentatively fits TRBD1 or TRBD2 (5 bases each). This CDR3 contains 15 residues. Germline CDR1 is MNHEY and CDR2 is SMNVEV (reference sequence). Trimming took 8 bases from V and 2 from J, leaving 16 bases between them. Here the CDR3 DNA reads TGTGCCAGCGCTTCCCGGGACGGAACCTACAATGAGCAGTTCTTC. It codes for CASASRDGTYNEQFF.

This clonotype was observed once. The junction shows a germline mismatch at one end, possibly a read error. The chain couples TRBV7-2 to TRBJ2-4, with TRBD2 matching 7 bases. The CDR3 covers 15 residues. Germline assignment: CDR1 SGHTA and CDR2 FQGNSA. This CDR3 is CASSLAPQAGNIRYF. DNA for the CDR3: TGTGCCAGCAGCTTAGCCCCTCAAGCGGGAAACATTCGGTACTTC.

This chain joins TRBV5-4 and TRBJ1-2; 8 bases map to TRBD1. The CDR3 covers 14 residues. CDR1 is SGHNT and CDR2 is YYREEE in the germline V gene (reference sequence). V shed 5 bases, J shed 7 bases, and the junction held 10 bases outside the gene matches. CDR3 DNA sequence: TGTGCCAGCAGGATGGCAGGGGGCATCGCTGGCTACACCTTC. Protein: CASRMAGGIAGYTF.

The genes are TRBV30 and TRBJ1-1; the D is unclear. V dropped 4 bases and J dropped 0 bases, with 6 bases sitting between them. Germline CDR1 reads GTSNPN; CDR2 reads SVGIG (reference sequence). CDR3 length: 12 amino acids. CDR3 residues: CAWTGMNTEAFF. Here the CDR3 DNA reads TGTGCCTGGACAGGAATGAACACTGAAGCTTTCTTT. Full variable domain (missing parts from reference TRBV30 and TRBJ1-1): SQTIHQWPATLVQPVGSPLSLECTVEGTSNPNLYWYRQAAGRGLQLLFYSVGIGQISSEVPQNLSASRPQDRQFILSSKKLLLSDSGFYLCAWTGMNTEAFFGQGTRLTVV.

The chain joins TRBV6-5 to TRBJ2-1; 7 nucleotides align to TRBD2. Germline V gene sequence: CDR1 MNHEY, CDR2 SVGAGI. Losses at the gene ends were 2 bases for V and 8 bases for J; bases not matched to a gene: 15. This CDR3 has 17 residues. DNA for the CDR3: TGTGCCAGCAGTTACCCTAAGGGGAGCGGGGTAGTCGATGAGCAGTTCTTC. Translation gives CASSYPKGSGVVDEQFF.

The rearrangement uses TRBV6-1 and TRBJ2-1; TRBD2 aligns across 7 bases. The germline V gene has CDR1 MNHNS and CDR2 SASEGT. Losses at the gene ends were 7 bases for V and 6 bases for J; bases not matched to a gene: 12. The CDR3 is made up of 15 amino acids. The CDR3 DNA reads TGTGCCAGCACGTCTCCGGGACTAATAATCAATGAGCAGTTCTTC. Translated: CASTSPGLIINEQFF.

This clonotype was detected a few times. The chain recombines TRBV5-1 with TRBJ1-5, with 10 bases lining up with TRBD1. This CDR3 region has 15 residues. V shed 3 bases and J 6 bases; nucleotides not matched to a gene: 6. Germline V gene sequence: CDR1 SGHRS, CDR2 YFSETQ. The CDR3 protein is CASSSGTGVRQPQHF. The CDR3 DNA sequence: TGCGCCAGCAGCTCGGGGACAGGGGTACGTCAGCCCCAGCATTTT. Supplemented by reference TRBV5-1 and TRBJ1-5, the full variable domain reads KAGVTQTPRYLIKTRGQQVTLSCSPISGHRSVSWYQQTPGQGLQFLFEYFSETQRNKGNFPGRFSGRQFSNSRSEMNVSTLELGDSALYLCASSSGTGVRQPQHFGDGTRLSIL.

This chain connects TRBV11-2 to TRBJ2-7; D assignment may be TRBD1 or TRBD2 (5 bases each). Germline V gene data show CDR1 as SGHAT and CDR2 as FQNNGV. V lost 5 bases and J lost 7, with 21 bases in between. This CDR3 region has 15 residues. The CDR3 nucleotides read TGTGCCAGCAGCGCCGGGACCACTCTGGACAATGAGCAGTACTTC. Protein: CASSAGTTLDNEQYF.

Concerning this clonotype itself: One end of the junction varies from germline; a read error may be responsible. CDR3 in DNA: TGTGCCAGCAGCTTAGAGGGGGGCGTTGGGAATCTGCCCCAGCATTTT. This translates into CASSLEGGVGNLPQHF. The rearrangement links TRBV7-8 to TRBJ1-5, with D perhaps TRBD1 (6 bases). Germline V gives CDR1 SGHVS, CDR2 FQNEAQ. The CDR3 contains 16 residues.

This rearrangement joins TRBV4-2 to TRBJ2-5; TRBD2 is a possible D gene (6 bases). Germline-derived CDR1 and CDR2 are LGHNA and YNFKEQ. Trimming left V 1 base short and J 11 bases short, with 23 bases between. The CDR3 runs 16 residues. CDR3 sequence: CASSQGASVSSYGQYF. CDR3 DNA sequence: TGTGCCAGCAGCCAAGGAGCTAGCGTCAGCTCCTACGGGCAGTACTTC.

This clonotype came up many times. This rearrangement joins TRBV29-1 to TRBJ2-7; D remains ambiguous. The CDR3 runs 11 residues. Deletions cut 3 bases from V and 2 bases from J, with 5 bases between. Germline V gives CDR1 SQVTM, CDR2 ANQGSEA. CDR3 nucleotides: TGCAGCGTTGATACAGCCTACGAGCAGTACTTC. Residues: CSVDTAYEQYF.

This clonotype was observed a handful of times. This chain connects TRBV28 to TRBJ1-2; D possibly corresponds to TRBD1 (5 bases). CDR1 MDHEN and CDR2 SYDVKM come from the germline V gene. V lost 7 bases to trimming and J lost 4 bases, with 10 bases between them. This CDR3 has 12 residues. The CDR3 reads CASTGVTYGYTF. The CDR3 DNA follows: TGTGCCAGCACGGGGGTGACCTATGGCTACACCTTC.

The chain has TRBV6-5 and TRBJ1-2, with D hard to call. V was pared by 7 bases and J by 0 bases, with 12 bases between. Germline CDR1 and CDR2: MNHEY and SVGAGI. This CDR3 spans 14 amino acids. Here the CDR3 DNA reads TGTGCCAGCAAGGCCCTTCCTGCTAACTATGGCTACACCTTC. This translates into CASKALPANYGYTF.

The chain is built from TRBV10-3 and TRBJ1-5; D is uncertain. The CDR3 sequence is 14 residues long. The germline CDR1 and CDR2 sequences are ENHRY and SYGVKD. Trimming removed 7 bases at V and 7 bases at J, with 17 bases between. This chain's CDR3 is CAIKGGLQGQPQHF. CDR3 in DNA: TGTGCCATCAAGGGCGGCTTACAAGGCCAGCCCCAGCATTTT.

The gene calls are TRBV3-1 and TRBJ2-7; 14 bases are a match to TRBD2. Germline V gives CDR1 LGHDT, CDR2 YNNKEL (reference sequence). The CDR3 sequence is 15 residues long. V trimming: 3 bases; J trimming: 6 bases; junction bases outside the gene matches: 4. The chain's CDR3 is CASSQGTSGSAEQYF. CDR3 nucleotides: TGTGCCAGCAGCCAGGGGACTAGCGGGAGCGCCGAGCAGTACTTC.

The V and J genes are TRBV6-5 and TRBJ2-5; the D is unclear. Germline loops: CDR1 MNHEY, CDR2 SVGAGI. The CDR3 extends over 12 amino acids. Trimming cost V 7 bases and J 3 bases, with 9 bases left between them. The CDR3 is CASIREKETQYF. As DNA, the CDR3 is TGTGCCAGCATCAGAGAAAAAGAGACCCAGTACTTC.

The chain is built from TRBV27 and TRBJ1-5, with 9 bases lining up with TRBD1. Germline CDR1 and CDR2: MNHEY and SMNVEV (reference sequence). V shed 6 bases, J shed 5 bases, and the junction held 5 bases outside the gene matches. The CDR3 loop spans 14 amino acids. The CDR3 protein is CASSPGTGHQPQHF. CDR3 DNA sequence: TGTGCCAGCAGCCCCGGGACAGGGCATCAGCCCCAGCATTTT.

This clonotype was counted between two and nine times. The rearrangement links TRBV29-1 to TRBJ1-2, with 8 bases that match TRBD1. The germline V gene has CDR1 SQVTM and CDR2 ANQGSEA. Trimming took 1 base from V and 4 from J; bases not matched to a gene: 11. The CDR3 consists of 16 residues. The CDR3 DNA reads TGCAGCGTTGAAGCCCGGACAGGGCTCGGTGTCTATGGCTACACCTTC. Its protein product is CSVEARTGLGVYGYTF.

This CDR3 is CASSYSGRGASYEQYF. CDR3 sequence (DNA): TGTGCCAGCAGTTACTCGGGTCGGGGGGCCTCCTACGAGCAGTACTTC. V is TRBV6-5 and J is TRBJ2-4; maybe TRBD2 (7 bases). The J call may be mistaken, given a closer DNA end match to TRBJ2-7. The CDR3 loop spans 16 amino acids. The germline CDR1 and CDR2 sequences are MNHEY and SVGAGI.

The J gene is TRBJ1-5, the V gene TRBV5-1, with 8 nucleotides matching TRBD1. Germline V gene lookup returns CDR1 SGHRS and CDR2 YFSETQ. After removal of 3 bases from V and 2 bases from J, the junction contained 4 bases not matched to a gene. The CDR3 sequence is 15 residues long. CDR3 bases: TGCGCCAGCAGCTCGACAGGGGAGGGCAATCAGCCCCAGCATTTT. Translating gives CASSSTGEGNQPQHF. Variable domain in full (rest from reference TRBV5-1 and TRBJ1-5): KAGVTQTPRYLIKTRGQQVTLSCSPISGHRSVSWYQQTPGQGLQFLFEYFSETQRNKGNFPGRFSGRQFSNSRSEMNVSTLELGDSALYLCASSSTGEGNQPQHFGDGTRLSIL.

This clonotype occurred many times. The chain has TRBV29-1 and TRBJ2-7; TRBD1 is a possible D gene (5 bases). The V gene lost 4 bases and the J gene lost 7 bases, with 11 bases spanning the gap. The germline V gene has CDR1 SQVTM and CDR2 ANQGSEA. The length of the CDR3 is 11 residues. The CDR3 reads CSVARGGEQYF. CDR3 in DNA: TGCAGCGTTGCTAGGGGTGGGGAGCAGTACTTC.

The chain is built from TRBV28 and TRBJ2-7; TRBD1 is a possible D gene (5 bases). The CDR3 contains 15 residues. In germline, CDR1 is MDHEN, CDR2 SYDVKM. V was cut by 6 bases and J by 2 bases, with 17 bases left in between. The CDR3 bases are TGTGCCAGCAGCCCTCCACAGGTAACCCCCTACGAGCAGTACTTC. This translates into CASSPPQVTPYEQYF.

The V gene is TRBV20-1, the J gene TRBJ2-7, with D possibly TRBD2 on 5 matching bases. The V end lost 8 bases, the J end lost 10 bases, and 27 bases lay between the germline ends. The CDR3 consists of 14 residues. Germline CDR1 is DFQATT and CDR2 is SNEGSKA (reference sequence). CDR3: CSSSEGASVLSQYF. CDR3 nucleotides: TGCAGTTCATCCGAGGGAGCTTCGGTTTTGTCCCAGTACTTC.

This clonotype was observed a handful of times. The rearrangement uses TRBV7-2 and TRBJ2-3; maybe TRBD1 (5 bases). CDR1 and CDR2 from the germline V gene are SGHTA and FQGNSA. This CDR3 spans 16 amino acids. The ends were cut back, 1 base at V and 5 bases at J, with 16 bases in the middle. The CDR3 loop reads CASSLVYRGHGDTQYF. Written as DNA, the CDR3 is TGTGCCAGCAGCTTAGTGTATAGGGGTCACGGAGATACGCAGTATTTT. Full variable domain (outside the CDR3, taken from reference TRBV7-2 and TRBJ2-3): GAGVSQSPSNKVTEKGKDVELRCDPISGHTALYWYRQSLGQGLEFLIYFQGNSAPDKSGLPSDRFSAERTGGSVSTLTIQRTQQEDSAVYLCASSLVYRGHGDTQYFGPGTRLTVL.

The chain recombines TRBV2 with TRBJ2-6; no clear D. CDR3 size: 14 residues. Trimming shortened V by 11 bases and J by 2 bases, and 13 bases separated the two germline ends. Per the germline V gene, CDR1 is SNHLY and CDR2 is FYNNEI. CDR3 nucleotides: TGTGCCTCCAGGCCCGAGGCTGGGGCCAACGTCCTGACTTTC. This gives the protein CASRPEAGANVLTF.

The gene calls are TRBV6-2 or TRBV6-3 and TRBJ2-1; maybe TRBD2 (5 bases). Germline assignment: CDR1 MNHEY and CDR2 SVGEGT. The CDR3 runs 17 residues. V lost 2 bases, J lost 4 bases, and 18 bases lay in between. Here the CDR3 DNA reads TGTGCCAGCAGTTACGCCACGTCCCGCGGGCGGTACAATGAGCAGTTCTTC. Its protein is CASSYATSRGRYNEQFF.

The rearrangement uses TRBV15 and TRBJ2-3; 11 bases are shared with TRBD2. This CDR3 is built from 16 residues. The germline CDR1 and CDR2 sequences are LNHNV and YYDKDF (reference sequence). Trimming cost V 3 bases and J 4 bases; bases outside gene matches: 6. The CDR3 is CATSRTTSGSSDTQYF. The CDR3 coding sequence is TGTGCCACCAGCAGGACTACTAGCGGGAGTTCAGATACGCAGTATTTT.

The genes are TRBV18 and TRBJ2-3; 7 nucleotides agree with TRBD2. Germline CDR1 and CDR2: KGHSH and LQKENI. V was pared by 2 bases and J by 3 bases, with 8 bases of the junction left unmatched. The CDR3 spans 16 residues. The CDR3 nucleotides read TGTGCCAGCTCACCATTGGCTAGCGGACTTACAGATACGCAGTATTTT. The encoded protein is CASSPLASGLTDTQYF.

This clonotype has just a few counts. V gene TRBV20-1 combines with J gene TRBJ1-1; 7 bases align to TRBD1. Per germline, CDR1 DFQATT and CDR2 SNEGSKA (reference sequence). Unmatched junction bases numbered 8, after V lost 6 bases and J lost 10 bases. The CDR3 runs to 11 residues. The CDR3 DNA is TGCAGTGCCGGGGCCCCAGGGGGAGCTTTCTTT. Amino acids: CSAGAPGGAFF.

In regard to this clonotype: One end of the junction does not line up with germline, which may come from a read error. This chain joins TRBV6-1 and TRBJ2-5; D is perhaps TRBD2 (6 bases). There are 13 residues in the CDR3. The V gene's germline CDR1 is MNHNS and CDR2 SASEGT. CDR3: CVSSEGLPYEQCF. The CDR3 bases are TGTGTCAGCAGTGAGGGACTTCCTTACGAGCAGTGCTTC.